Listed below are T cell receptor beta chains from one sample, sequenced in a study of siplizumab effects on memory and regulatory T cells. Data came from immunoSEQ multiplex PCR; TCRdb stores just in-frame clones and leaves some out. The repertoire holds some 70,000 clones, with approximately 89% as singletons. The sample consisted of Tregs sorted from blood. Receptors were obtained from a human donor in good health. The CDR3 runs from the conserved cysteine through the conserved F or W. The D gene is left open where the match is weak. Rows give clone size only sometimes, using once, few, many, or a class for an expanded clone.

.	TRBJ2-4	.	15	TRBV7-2	TGTGCCAGCAGCGCAGCCGGGACCGGCAAAAACATTCAGTACTTC	CASSAAGTGKNIQYF
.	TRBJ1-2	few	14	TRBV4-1	TGCGCCAGCAGCCAAGTTCTCGCGGGCCATGGCTACACCTTC	CASSQVLAGHGYTF
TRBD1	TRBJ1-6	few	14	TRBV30	TGTGCCTGGAGTGTTGGGACAGGGAATTCACCCCTCCACTTT	CAWSVGTGNSPLHF
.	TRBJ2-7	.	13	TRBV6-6	TGTGCCAGCAGTTACGGACAGATCTACGAGCAGTACTTC	CASSYGQIYEQYF
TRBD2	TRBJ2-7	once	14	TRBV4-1	TGCGCCAGCAGCCAAGAGGGGGGGATGGTAGAGCAGTACTTC	CASSQEGGMVEQYF
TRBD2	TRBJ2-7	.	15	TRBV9	TGTGCCAGCAGCGTACGAGCGGGAGGGCCGTACGAGCAGTACTTC	CASSVRAGGPYEQYF
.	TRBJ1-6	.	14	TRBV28	TGTGCCAGCAGCCCCCCAGGGTATAATTCACCCCTCCACTTT	CASSPPGYNSPLHF
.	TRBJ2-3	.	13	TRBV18	TGTGCCAGCTCAATGGACCAGTCAAATACGCAGTATTTT	CASSMDQSNTQYF
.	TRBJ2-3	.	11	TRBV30	TGTGCCTGGAGACTCACAGATACGCAGTATTTT	CAWRLTDTQYF
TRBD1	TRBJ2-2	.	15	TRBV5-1	TGCGCCAGCAGCGGCCGGGACAGTAACACCGGGGAGCTGTTTTTT	CASSGRDSNTGELFF
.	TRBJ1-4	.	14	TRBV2	TGTGCCAGCAGGTCCCCCAGGGACAATGAAAAACTGTTTTTT	CASRSPRDNEKLFF
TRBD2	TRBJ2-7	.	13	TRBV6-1	TGTGCCAGCAAGACTAGCGGGAGTTCCGAGCAGTACTTC	CASKTSGSSEQYF
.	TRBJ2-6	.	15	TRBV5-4	TGTGCCAGCAGCTTCCAGGGCGCTGGGGCCAACGTCCTGACTTTC	CASSFQGAGANVLTF
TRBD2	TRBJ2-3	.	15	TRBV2	TGTGCCAGCAGCGGGACTAGCGGGAGCACAGATACGCAGTATTTT	CASSGTSGSTDTQYF
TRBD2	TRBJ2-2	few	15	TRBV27	TGTGCCTGCAGGACTAGCGGAACTATCACCGGGGAGCTGTTTTTT	CACRTSGTITGELFF
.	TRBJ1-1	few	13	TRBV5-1	TGCGCCAGCAGCTGGCAGGTGAACACTGAAGCTTTCTTT	CASSWQVNTEAFF
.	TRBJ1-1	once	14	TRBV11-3	TGTGCCAGCAGCCGTGGACGCAAGAACACTGAAGCTTTCTTT	CASSRGRKNTEAFF
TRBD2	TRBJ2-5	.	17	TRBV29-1	TGCAGCGTTCCCGGACTAGCGGGAGGGCCGGGAAGAGAGACCCAGTACTTC	CSVPGLAGGPGRETQYF
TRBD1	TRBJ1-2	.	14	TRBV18	TGTGCCAGCTCACCAGGGACAGGGGCGGATGGCTACACCTTC	CASSPGTGADGYTF
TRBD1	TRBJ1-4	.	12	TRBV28	TGTGCCAGCAGTTTAAGGGGGCAGAGGCCGTTTTTT	CASSLRGQRPFF
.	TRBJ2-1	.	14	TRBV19	TGTGCCAGTAGTATTCGTGGGAGGTACAATGAGCAGTTCTTC	CASSIRGRYNEQFF
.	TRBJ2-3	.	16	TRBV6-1	TGTGCCAGCAGTGGAATATCGGGGGGCGGCACAGATACGCAGTATTTT	CASSGISGGGTDTQYF
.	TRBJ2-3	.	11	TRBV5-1	TGCGCCAGCAGCTTGGTTGATACGCAGTATTTT	CASSLVDTQYF
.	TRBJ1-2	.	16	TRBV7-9	TGTGCCAGCAGCTACGGGGGGGGAAGATCCAACTATGGCTACACCTTC	CASSYGGGRSNYGYTF
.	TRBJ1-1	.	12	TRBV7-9	TGTGCCAGCACCGAGACAGTCACTGAAGCTTTCTTT	CASTETVTEAFF
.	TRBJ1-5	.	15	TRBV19	TGTGCCAGTAGTCCCCGGGTCCTGGGCAATCAGCCCCAGCATTTT	CASSPRVLGNQPQHF
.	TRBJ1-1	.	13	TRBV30	TGTGCCTGGATCCCAAGGATGAACACTGAAGCTTTCTTT	CAWIPRMNTEAFF
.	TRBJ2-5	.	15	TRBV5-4	TGTGCCAGCAGCCCCACGACGGAGTACCAAGAGACCCAGTACTTC	CASSPTTEYQETQYF
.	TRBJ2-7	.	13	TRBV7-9	TGTGCCAGCACCTCGGGTGACTCCTACGAGCAGTACTTC	CASTSGDSYEQYF
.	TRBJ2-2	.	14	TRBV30	TGTGCCTGGCACAGGGACGCGAACACCGGGGAGCTGTTTTTT	CAWHRDANTGELFF
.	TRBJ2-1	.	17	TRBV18	TGTGCCAGCTCACCGCAAAACAGAATATCAGCCTACAATGAGCAGTTCTTC	CASSPQNRISAYNEQFF
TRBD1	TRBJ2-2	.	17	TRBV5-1	TGCGCCAGCAGGAGTCTAACAGGGGATCTCGGGACCGGGGAGCTGTTTTTT	CASRSLTGDLGTGELFF
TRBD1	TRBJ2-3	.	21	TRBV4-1	TGCGCCAGCAGCCAAGATTTCGGGGCAGGGGGCGGGCGGACTAGCACAGATACGCAGTATTTT	CASSQDFGAGGGRTSTDTQYF
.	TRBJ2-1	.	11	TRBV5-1	TGCGCCAGCAGCTTGCATACTGAGCAGTTCTTC	CASSLHTEQFF
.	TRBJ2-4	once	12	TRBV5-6	TGTGCCAGCTCCGTGGCCAAAAACATTCAGTACTTC	CASSVAKNIQYF
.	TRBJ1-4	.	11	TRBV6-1	TGTGCCAGCGCGGATCGCGAAAAACTGTTTTTT	CASADREKLFF
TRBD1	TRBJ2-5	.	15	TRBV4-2	TGTGCCAGCAGCCGACAGGGGGCTGAGCAAGAGACCCAGTACTTC	CASSRQGAEQETQYF
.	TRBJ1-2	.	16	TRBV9	TGTGCCAGCAGCTCACTTCAGGTCCCCTCTCGGTATGGCTACACCTTC	CASSSLQVPSRYGYTF
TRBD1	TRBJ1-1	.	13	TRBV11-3	TGTGCCAGCAGCCGGGGACAGTACACTGAAGCTTTCTTT	CASSRGQYTEAFF
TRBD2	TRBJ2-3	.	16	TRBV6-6	TGTGCCAGCAGTCTTTGGACTAGCGGCCTCACAGATACGCAGTATTTT	CASSLWTSGLTDTQYF
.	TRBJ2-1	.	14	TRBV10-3	TGTGCCATCAGATTTGACGGGAGTTACAATGAGCAGTTCTTC	CAIRFDGSYNEQFF